A single T cell receptor beta chain is shown here with its context. These data come from a study of blood T cell repertoires in COVID-19. About the study: Acute-phase and convalescent COVID-19 samples originated in the United States, Italy and Spain. T cells, B-cell-depleted T cells, or PBMCs provided the cDNA or gDNA that served as material.

Participants reported their clinical history, and cohort assignment relied on those reports. Original processing methods: Amplifying reference gene primers gave estimates of nucleated cell counts. The assay was immunoSEQ multiplex PCR, and TCRdb's table has in-frame clones only and misses some. D and trimming come from the DNA, and the V and J calls and clone size come from that table. The sample gives hundreds of thousands of clones, 90% of which show up once; 1.7% is in the top ten. V lost 4 bases to trimming and J lost 4 bases; unmatched junction nucleotides: 13. This CDR3 has 19 amino acids. The germline gives CDR1 SNHLY, CDR2 FYNNEI.

The material sequenced was PBMCs or T cells enriched from blood (not recorded which). The chain recombines TRBV2 with TRBJ2-1; TRBD2 aligns across 13 bases. The clonotype comes from a woman aged 18-29 years with acute COVID-19. CDR3 nucleotides: TGTGCCAGCAGTGCCGATACTAGCGGGAGGGCCAACCGGTACAATGAGCAGTTCTTC. As protein: CASSADTSGRANRYNEQFF.